The present entry profiles one TCR beta chain with its context. Sequenced by immunoSEQ multiplex PCR; TCRdb stores in-frame clones only, minus some. The data show some 15,000 clones, around nine tenths seen once. Germline lookup yields CDR1 SNHLY and CDR2 FYNNEI. J was trimmed by 0 bases and V by 5 bases; bases with no gene match: 5. The CDR3 has 15 amino acids. The data derive from a study of technical replicates of blood from a handful of donors. This clonotype was obtained from a human donor in good health. The rearrangement uses TRBV2 and TRBJ2-3; the match to TRBD1 covers 7 bases. The sequencing input was PBMCs. The CDR3 here is CASSYRGTSTDTQYF. As DNA, the CDR3 is TGTGCCAGCAGTTACAGGGGAACTAGCACAGATACGCAGTATTTT.